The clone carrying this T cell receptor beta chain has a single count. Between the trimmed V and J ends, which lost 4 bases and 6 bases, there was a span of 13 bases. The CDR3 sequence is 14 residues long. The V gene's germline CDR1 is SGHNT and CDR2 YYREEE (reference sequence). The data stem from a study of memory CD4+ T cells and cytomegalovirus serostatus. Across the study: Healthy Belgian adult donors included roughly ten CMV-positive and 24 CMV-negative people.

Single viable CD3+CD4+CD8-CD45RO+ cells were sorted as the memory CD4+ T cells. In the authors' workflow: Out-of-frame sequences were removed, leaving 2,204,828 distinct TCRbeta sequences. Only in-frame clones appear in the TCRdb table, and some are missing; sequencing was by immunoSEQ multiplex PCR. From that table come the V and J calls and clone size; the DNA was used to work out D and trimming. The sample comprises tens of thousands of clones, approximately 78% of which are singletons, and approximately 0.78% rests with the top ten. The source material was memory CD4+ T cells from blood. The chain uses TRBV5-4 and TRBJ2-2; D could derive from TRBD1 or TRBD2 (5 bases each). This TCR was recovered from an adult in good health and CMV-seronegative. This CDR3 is CASSARQGAGELFF. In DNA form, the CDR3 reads TGTGCCAGCAGCGCCAGGCAGGGAGCCGGGGAGCTGTTTTTT.